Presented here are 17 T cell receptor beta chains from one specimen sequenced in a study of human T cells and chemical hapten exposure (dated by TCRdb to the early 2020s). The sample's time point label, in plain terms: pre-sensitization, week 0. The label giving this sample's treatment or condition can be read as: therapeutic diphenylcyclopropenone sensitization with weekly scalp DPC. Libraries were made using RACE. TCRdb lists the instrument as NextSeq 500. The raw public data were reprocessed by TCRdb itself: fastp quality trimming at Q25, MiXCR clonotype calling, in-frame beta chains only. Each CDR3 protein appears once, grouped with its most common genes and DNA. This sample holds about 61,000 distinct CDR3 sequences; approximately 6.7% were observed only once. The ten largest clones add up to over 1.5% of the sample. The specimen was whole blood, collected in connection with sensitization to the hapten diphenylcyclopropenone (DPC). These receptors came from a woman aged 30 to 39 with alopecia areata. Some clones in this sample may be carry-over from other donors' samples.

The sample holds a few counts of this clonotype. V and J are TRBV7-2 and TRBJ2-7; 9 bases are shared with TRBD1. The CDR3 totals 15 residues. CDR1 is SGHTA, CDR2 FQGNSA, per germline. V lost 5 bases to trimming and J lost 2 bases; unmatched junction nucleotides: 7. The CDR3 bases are TGTGCCAGCAGCCCCACGGGACAGGGTACCTACGAGCAGTACTTC. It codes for CASSPTGQGTYEQYF.

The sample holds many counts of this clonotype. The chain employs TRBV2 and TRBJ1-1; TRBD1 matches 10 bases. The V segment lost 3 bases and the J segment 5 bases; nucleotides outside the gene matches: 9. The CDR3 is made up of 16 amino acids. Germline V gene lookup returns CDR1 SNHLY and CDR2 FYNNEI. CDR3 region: CASSEEKDRGGTEAFF. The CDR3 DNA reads TGTGCCAGCAGTGAGGAAAAGGACAGGGGGGGAACTGAAGCTTTCTTT.

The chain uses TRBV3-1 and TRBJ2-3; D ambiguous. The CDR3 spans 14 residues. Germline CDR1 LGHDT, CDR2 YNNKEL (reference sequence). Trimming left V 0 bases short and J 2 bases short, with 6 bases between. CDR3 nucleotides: TGTGCCAGCAGCCAAGACCTCGTCACAGATACGCAGTATTTT. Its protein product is CASSQDLVTDTQYF.

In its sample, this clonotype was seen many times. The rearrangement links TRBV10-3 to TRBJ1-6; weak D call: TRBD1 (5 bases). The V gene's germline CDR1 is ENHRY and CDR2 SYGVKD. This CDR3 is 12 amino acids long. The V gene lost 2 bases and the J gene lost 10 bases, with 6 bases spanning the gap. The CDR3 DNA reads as TGTGCCATCAGTGAGAGGGACTCACCCCTCCACTTT. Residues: CAISERDSPLHF.

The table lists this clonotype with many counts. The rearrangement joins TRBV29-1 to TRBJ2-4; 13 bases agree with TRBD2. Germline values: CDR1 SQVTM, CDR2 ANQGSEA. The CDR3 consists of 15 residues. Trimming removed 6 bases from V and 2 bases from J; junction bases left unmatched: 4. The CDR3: CSVLAGGPSKNIQYF. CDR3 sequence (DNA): TGCAGCGTACTAGCGGGGGGGCCGTCCAAAAACATTCAGTACTTC.

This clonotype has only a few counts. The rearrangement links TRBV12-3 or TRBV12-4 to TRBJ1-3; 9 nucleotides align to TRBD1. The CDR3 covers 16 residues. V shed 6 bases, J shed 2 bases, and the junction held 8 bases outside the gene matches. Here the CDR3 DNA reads TGTGCCAGCAGCACCGAGGACAGGGGTACTGGAAACACCATATATTTT. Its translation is CASSTEDRGTGNTIYF.

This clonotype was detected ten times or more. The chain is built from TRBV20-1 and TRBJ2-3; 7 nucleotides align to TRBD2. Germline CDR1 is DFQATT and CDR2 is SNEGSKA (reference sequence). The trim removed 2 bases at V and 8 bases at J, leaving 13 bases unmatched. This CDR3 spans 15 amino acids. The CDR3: CSARFFGSGDGTQYF. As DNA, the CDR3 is TGCAGTGCTAGATTCTTCGGAAGCGGGGATGGTACGCAGTATTTT.

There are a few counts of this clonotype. The CDR3 sequence: CASSEPDQGNWGNQPQHF. The CDR3 region has the DNA TGTGCCAGCAGTGAACCCGATCAGGGAAATTGGGGCAATCAGCCCCAGCATTTT. The chain recombines TRBV6-1 with TRBJ1-5; TRBD1 might be the D (5 bases). Germline CDR1 is MNHNS and CDR2 is SASEGT. The V gene lost 2 bases and the J gene lost 2 bases, with 19 bases spanning the gap. There are 18 residues in the CDR3.

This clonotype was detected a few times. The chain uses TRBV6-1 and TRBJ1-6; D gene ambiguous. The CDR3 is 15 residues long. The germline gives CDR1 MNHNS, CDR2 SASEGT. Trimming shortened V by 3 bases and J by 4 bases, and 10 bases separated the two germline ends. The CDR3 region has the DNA TGTGCCAGCAGTGAGGGCCCCTTTTATAATTCACCCCTCCACTTT. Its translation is CASSEGPFYNSPLHF.

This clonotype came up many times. CDR3 nucleotides: TGTGCCAGCAGTTACTCGACTAGCACAGATACGCAGTATTTT. Its translation is CASSYSTSTDTQYF. The chain combines TRBV6-5 with TRBJ2-3; D gene ambiguous. From germline, CDR1 is MNHEY and CDR2 SVGAGI. Trimming took 0 bases from V and 0 from J, leaving 4 bases between them. This CDR3 comprises 14 residues.

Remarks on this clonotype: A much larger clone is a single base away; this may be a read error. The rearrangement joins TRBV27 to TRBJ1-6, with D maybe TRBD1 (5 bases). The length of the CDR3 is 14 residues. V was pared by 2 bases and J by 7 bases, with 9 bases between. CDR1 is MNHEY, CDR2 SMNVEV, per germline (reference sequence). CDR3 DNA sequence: TGTGCCAGCAGTTTACAGGGAACAAATTCACCCCTCCACTTT. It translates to CASSLQGTNSPLHF.

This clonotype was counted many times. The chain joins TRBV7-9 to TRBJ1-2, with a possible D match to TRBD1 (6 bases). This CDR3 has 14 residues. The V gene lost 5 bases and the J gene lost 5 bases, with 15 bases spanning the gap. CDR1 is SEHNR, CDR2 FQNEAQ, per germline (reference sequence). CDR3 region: CASSGSGTGYGYTF. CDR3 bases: TGTGCCAGCAGCGGATCCGGAACAGGGTATGGCTACACCTTC.

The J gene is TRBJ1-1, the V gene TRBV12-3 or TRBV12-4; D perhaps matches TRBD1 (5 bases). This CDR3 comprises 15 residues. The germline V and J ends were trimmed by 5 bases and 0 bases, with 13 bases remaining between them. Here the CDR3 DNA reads TGTGCCAGCAGTCCGGGACGGTCAATGAACACTGAAGCTTTCTTT. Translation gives CASSPGRSMNTEAFF.

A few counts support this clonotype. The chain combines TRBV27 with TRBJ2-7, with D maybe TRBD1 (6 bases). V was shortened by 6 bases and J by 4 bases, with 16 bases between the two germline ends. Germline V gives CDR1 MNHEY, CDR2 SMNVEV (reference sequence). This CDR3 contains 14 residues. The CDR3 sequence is CASSWGHQIYEQYF. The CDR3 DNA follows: TGTGCCAGCAGCTGGGGACACCAAATATACGAGCAGTACTTC.

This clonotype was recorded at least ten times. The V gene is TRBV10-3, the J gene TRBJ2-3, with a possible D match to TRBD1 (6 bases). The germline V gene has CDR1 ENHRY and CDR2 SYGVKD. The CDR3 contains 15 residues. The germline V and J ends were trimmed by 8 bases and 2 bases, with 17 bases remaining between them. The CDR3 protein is CAIAPWLGATDTQYF. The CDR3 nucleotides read TGTGCCATCGCCCCTTGGCTGGGGGCCACAGATACGCAGTATTTT.

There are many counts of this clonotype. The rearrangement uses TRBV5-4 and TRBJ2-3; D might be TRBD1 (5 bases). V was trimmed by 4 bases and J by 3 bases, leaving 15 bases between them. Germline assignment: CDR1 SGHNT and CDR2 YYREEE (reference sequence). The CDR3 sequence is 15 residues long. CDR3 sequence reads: CASSQGSAKTDTQYF. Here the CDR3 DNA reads TGTGCCAGCAGCCAGGGCTCCGCAAAAACAGATACGCAGTATTTT.

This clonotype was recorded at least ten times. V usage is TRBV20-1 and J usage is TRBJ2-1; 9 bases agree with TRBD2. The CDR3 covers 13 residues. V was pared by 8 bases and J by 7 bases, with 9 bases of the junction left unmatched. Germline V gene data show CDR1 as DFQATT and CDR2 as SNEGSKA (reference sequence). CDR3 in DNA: TGCAGTCTAATGGCGGGGGGGATGAATGAGCAGTTCTTC. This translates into CSLMAGGMNEQFF.